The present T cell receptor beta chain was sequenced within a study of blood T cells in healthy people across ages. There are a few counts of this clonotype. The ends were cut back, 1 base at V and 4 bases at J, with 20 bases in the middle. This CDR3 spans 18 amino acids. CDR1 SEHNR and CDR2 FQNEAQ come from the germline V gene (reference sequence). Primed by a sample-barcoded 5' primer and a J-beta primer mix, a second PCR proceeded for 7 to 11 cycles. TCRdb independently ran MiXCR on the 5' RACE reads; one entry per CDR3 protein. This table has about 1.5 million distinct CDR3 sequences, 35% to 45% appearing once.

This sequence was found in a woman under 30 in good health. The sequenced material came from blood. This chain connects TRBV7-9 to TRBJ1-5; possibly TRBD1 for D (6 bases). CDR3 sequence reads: CASSLGQSGTLTNQPQHF. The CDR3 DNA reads TGTGCCAGCAGCTTAGGGCAATCCGGGACACTAACTAATCAGCCCCAGCATTTT.